The 16 T cell receptor beta chains in this list originate from one sample, sequenced in a study of regulatory T cells in long-lasting Graves disease. Building the TCR beta libraries relied on iRepertoire HTBI primers, and CDR3 regions underwent Arm-PCR. TCRdb itself ran the multiplex PCR reads through MiXCR, one entry per CDR3 protein. The sample has fewer than 550,000 distinct CDR3 sequences; 16% are singletons. Described time point: newly diagnosed GD, antithyroid drugs for less than 3 months. The TCR library used RNA extracted from PBMCs. The same data also went into a second study, on T cells in Graves' hyperthyroidism and ophthalmopathy.

Source: peripheral blood mononuclear cells (PBMCs), taken at new diagnosis, from a patient treated with antithyroid drugs. These receptors were collected from a woman aged 35-65 years with Graves disease.

Many counts were recorded for this clonotype. CDR3 nucleotide sequence: TGTGCCAGCAGCCAAGATACGGGAGGGTATGGCTACACCTTC. Its protein is CASSQDTGGYGYTF. The chain combines TRBV3-1 with TRBJ1-2; D unclear. V lost 0 bases and J lost 5, with 10 bases in between. The CDR3 contains 14 residues. Germline CDR1 LGHDT, CDR2 YNNKEL (reference sequence).

This clonotype came up a few times. The J gene is TRBJ2-1, the V gene TRBV20-1, with 11 bases identical to TRBD1. Germline loops: CDR1 DFQATT, CDR2 SNEGSKA (reference sequence). The trim removed 5 bases at V and 6 bases at J, leaving 15 bases unmatched. The CDR3 runs to 17 residues. The CDR3 reads CSAFGTGGFGSINEQFF. In DNA, the CDR3 is TGCAGTGCTTTCGGGACAGGGGGTTTCGGGAGTATCAATGAGCAGTTCTTC.

This clonotype was detected ten times or more. The rearrangement links TRBV18 to TRBJ2-5, with D unresolved. The length of the CDR3 is 14 residues. V was clipped by 0 bases and J by 3 bases, with 8 bases between them. CDR1 is KGHSH and CDR2 is LQKENI in the germline V gene. CDR3 nucleotides: TGTGCCAGCTCACCACCCACCGCTAAAGAGACCCAGTACTTC. Translation: CASSPPTAKETQYF.

This clonotype was detected ten times or more. The gene calls are TRBV12-3 or TRBV12-4 and TRBJ2-3, with 8 bases lining up with TRBD2. The CDR3 totals 14 residues. V lost 3 bases and J lost 3; bases outside the gene matches: 2. CDR3 in amino acids: CASSFGGATDTQYF. The CDR3 DNA sequence: TGTGCCAGCAGTTTCGGGGGGGCTACAGATACGCAGTATTTT.

This clonotype was detected ten times or more. The V and J genes are TRBV20-1 and TRBJ2-1, with 14 nucleotides matching TRBD2. The CDR3 consists of 14 residues. The V and J ends lost 6 bases and 7 bases, in that order; junction bases with no gene match: 5. From germline, CDR1 is DFQATT and CDR2 SNEGSKA (reference sequence). The CDR3 DNA reads as TGCAGTGCAACCGGGACTAGCGGGGGAAATGAGCAGTTCTTC. Protein sequence: CSATGTSGGNEQFF.

As regards this clonotype: A much larger clone is a single base away; this may be a read error. The chain couples TRBV5-1 to TRBJ1-1, with D perhaps TRBD1 (5 bases). CDR3 size: 15 residues. In germline, CDR1 is SGHRS, CDR2 YFSETQ. The V end lost 4 bases, the J end lost 0 bases, and 13 bases lay between the germline ends. The CDR3 reads CASSPEDILNTEAFF. In DNA, the CDR3 is TGCGCCAGCAGCCCAGAGGACATACTGAACACTGAAGCTTTCTTT.

This clonotype occurred many times. V is TRBV30 and J is TRBJ1-5, with D hard to call. The CDR3 contains 11 residues. V was shortened by 5 bases and J by 4 bases, with 6 bases between the two germline ends. In germline, CDR1 is GTSNPN, CDR2 SVGIG (reference sequence). CDR3: CAWGTNQPQHF. CDR3 coding DNA: TGTGCCTGGGGCACAAATCAGCCCCAGCATTTT.

This clonotype was recorded many times. The V call is TRBV7-9, the J call TRBJ1-1, with D uncertain. Trimming removed 4 bases at V and 1 base at J, with 13 bases between. The CDR3 has 15 residues. Germline lookup yields CDR1 SEHNR and CDR2 FQNEAQ (reference sequence). The DNA for the CDR3 is TGTGCCAGCAGCTACCGGGAGGTGGGGAACACTGAAGCTTTCTTT. This translates into CASSYREVGNTEAFF.

V gene TRBV3-1 combines with J gene TRBJ1-6, with TRBD1 matching 7 bases. CDR1 is LGHDT and CDR2 is YNNKEL in the germline V gene (reference sequence). With 5 bases clipped from V and 14 bases from J, the junction kept 12 bases outside the gene matches. CDR3 length: 14 residues. CDR3 DNA sequence: TGTGCCAGCAGCTTCCGGGACAGCGATGTCACCCTCCACTTT. This codes for CASSFRDSDVTLHF.

This clonotype was found once. Just one base apart from a much larger clone, this may be a read error. This sequence joins TRBV6-2 or TRBV6-3 and TRBJ2-5, with 7 positions matching TRBD2. The end of the DNA fits TRBJ2-7 better, so the J call may be wrong. CDR3 length: 14 amino acids. Germline V gives CDR1 MNHEY, CDR2 SVGEGT. The chain's CDR3 is CASIGRGNSCEQYF. The DNA of the CDR3 is TGTGCCAGCATTGGGCGGGGGAACTCCTGCGAGCAGTACTTC.

A note on this clonotype: A much larger clonotype is one base distant, so this may be a read error. This chain connects TRBV12-3 or TRBV12-4 to TRBJ2-1; D is undetermined. CDR3 size: 13 residues. CDR3 in DNA: TGTGCCAGCAGTTTTGCGAGCTACAATGAGCAGCTCTTC. Its protein is CASSFASYNEQLF.

The gene calls are TRBV28 and TRBJ1-5; a weak D match, TRBD1 (6 bases). From germline, CDR1 is MDHEN and CDR2 SYDVKM. The CDR3 length is 15 residues. V was shortened by 4 bases and J by 3 bases, with 13 bases between the two germline ends. In DNA, the CDR3 is TGTGCCAGCAGTTCAGGGGCTGGAATCAATCAGCCCCAGCATTTT. It is translated as CASSSGAGINQPQHF.

This clonotype was seen a few times. This rearrangement joins TRBV6-1 to TRBJ2-7; 11 bases line up with TRBD2. The trim removed 6 bases at V and 7 bases at J, leaving 8 bases unmatched. The length of the CDR3 is 14 residues. Germline-derived CDR1 and CDR2 are MNHNS and SASEGT. CDR3 DNA sequence: TGTGCCAGCAGAGTAGCGGGGGGGGTGAGGGAGCAGTACTTC. It encodes CASRVAGGVREQYF.

Turning to this clonotype: A much larger clone differs from this one at a single base, so this may be a read error. This chain joins TRBV7-2 and TRBJ2-1, with D perhaps TRBD2 (6 bases). Germline loops: CDR1 SGHTA, CDR2 FQGNSA. This CDR3 contains 15 residues. The V end lost 0 bases, the J end lost 3 bases, and 9 bases lay between the germline ends. This CDR3 reads CTSSLARGVYNEQFF. The CDR3 coding sequence is TGTACCAGCAGCTTAGCACGCGGGGTCTACAATGAGCAGTTCTTC.

This clonotype was detected many times. This clone may be a read error of a much larger clone one base away. V is TRBV7-9 and J is TRBJ1-1; D not certain. Trimming stripped 2 bases from V and 1 base from J, with 5 bases between. Germline V gene sequence: CDR1 SEHNR, CDR2 FQNEAQ (reference sequence). This CDR3 is 13 amino acids long. CDR3 nucleotides: TGTGCCAGCAGCTTACAAAGGAACACTGAAGCTTTCTTT. This gives the protein CASSLQRNTEAFF. Looking up the rest from reference TRBV7-9 and TRBJ1-1 gives the full variable domain: DTGVSQNPRHKITKRGQNVTFRCDPISEHNRLYWYRQTLGQGPEFLTYFQNEAQLEKSRLLSDRFSAERPKGSFSTLEIQRTEQGDSAMYLCASSLQRNTEAFFGQGTRLTVV.

This clonotype was found a few times. This chain connects TRBV19 to TRBJ2-5, with TRBD2 matching 7 bases. The CDR3 runs to 13 residues. Trimming cost V 5 bases and J 4 bases; bases outside gene matches: 4. Germline V CDR1 and CDR2: LNHDA, SQIVND (reference sequence). The CDR3 region is CASSPSGVETQYF. CDR3 nucleotide sequence: TGTGCCAGTAGTCCGAGCGGGGTAGAGACCCAGTACTTC. The full variable domain, completed using reference TRBV19 and TRBJ2-5, is DGGITQSPKYLFRKEGQNVTLSCEQNLNHDAMYWYRQDPGQGLRLIYYSQIVNDFQKGDIAEGYSVSREKKESFPLTVTSAQKNPTAFYLCASSPSGVETQYFGPGTRLLVL.